These T cell receptor beta chains were read from a single sample in a study of cytomegalovirus exposure and HLA in healthy donors. Repertoires were generated with immunoSEQ multiplex PCR, while TCRdb's copy carries only in-frame clones and drops some. The sample includes about 110,000 clones, approximately 74% of them seen just once. Input material: PBMCs. All receptors come from a woman in her 40s in good health and CMV-seropositive. Each CDR3 is given with its conserved first and last residue. The D gene is left open where the match is weak. Not all rows give a size; the values are once, few, many and, for expanded clones, a class.

j_call v_call d_call clone_size cdr3_aa cdr3_nt
TRBJ2-6 TRBV4-2 TRBD1 few CASSQEQGQPGANVLTF TGTGCCAGCAGCCAAGAACAGGGACAGCCTGGGGCCAACGTCCTGACTTTC
TRBJ2-7 TRBV5-4 TRBD2 once CASSLHSGAPYEQYF TGTGCCAGCAGCTTACATAGCGGGGCCCCCTACGAGCAGTACTTC
TRBJ2-4 TRBV6-1 . . CASGELGNIQYF TGTGCCAGCGGAGAATTGGGAAACATTCAGTACTTC
TRBJ2-3 TRBV20-1 . . CSASWEAQYF TGCAGTGCTAGTTGGGAGGCACAGTATTTT
TRBJ1-1 TRBV18 TRBD1 once CASSPERQGEAFF TGTGCCAGCTCACCAGAGCGACAGGGAGAAGCTTTCTTT
TRBJ2-5 TRBV5-1 . . CASSLDPRVGETQYF TGCGCCAGCAGCTTGGACCCCAGGGTCGGAGAGACCCAGTACTTC
TRBJ2-7 TRBV10-3 TRBD1 . CAIRKGTGTGEQYF TGTGCCATCAGGAAAGGGACAGGAACAGGCGAGCAGTACTTC
TRBJ2-7 TRBV7-8 TRBD1 . CASSRDRGDEQYF TGTGCCAGCAGTAGGGACAGGGGGGACGAGCAGTACTTC
TRBJ1-3 TRBV19 . once CASNSEGTRNTIYF TGTGCCAGTAATTCAGAGGGAACAAGAAACACCATATATTTT
TRBJ2-7 TRBV7-2 . . CASSGGLFPNEQYF TGTGCCAGCAGCGGGGGACTGTTTCCTAACGAGCAGTACTTC
TRBJ2-2 TRBV29-1 . . CSVGGTGELFF TGCAGCGTTGGCGGGACCGGGGAGCTGTTTTTT